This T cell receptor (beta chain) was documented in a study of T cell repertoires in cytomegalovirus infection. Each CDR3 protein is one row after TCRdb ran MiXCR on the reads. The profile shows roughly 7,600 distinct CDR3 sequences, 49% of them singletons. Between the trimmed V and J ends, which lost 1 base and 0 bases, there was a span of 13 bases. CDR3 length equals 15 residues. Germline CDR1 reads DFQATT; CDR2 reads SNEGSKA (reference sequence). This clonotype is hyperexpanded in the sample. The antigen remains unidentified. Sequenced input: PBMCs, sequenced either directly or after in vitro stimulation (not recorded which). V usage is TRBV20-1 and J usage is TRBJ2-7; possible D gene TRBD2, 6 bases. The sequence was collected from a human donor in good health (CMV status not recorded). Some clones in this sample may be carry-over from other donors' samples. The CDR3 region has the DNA TGCAGTGCTAGAGGGTGGGAGGTCCTCTCCTACGAGCAGTACTTC. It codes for CSARGWEVLSYEQYF.